A single sample gave rise to the 5 T cell receptor beta chains below, sequenced in a study of CD8+ T cells in alopecia areata. In each case, RNA was isolated and then reverse transcribed into cDNA as the sequencing template. Sequenced by immunoSEQ multiplex PCR; TCRdb stores in-frame clones only, minus some. The sample includes approximately 160,000 clones, approximately 60% of them seen just once. As for treatment: oral pan-JAK inhibitor, 5-10 mg twice daily. The sample here was CD4+ T cells sorted from blood, taken at week 24, from a patient treated with tofacitinib. Receptor source: a human donor with alopecia areata.

This clone came up once. V is TRBV2 and J is TRBJ2-3; D is uncertain. With 5 bases removed from V and 3 bases from J, the gap between germline ends came to 12 bases. This CDR3 is built from 14 residues. Looked up from germline, CDR1 is SNHLY and CDR2 is FYNNEI. This CDR3 reads CASSQGRVTDTQYF. The DNA for the CDR3 is TGTGCCAGCAGTCAAGGACGGGTAACAGATACGCAGTATTTT.

V and J are TRBV4-1 and TRBJ1-4, with D possibly matching TRBD1 (6 bases). Germline CDR1 is MGHRA and CDR2 is YSYEKL. There are 15 residues in the CDR3. V lost 7 bases to trimming and J lost 4 bases, with 16 bases between them. CDR3 residues: CASTSSTGYNEKLFF. The CDR3 DNA reads TGCGCCAGCACCAGTTCGACAGGATATAATGAAAAACTGTTTTTT.

This clone has more than one count but fewer than ten. The chain joins TRBV10-3 to TRBJ2-5; D might be TRBD2 (6 bases). Looked up from germline, CDR1 is ENHRY and CDR2 is SYGVKD. This CDR3 region has 17 residues. Trimming took off 3 bases at V and 3 bases at J, with 20 bases between the two ends. The CDR3 DNA reads as TGTGCCATCAGTGACGGACTAAGCGGCGGTCCCAAAGAGACCCAGTACTTC. Translated, it gives CAISDGLSGGPKETQYF.

This chain connects TRBV7-3 to TRBJ2-1; TRBD2 matches at 8 bases. Losses at the gene ends were 0 bases for V and 9 bases for J; bases not matched to a gene: 7. This CDR3 is 15 amino acids long. Per germline, CDR1 SGHTA and CDR2 FQGTGA. CDR3 DNA: TGTGCCAGCAGCTTAACAGCGGGGGCACGTGTTGAGCAGTTCTTC. It specifies CASSLTAGARVEQFF. The whole variable domain, remainder taken from reference TRBV7-3 and TRBJ2-1, is GAGVSQTPSNKVTEKGKYVELRCDPISGHTALYWYRQSLGQGPEFLIYFQGTGAADDSGLPNDRFFAVRPEGSVSTLKIQRTERGDSAVYLCASSLTAGARVEQFFGPGTRLTVL.

CDR3 nucleotide sequence: TGCAGCGTCGGCCGAGGGGCCAGGGGGGCGTATGAGCAGTTCTTC. Translation: CSVGRGARGAYEQFF. The rearrangement uses TRBV29-1 and TRBJ2-1; a weak D match, TRBD1 (7 bases). CDR1 SQVTM and CDR2 ANQGSEA come from the germline V gene. The CDR3 is made up of 15 amino acids. V was trimmed by 6 bases and J by 8 bases, leaving 23 bases between them.